These 17 T cell receptor beta chains originate from one sample sequenced in a study of blood T cell repertoires in COVID-19. The assay was immunoSEQ multiplex PCR, and TCRdb's table has in-frame clones only and misses some. The sample lists about 180,000 clones, around nine tenths occurring once. The sample taken for sequencing was peripheral blood. The receptor set was obtained from a woman between 70 and 85 years old with COVID-19, enrolled during active disease.

The chain links TRBV5-6 to TRBJ2-7, with a possible D match to TRBD1 (5 bases). The CDR3 has 12 residues. V was pared by 4 bases and J by 5 bases, with 10 bases between. Germline assignment: CDR1 SGHDT and CDR2 YYEEEE. For the CDR3, the DNA is TGTGCCAGCAGCGAAGGGGTCCACGAGCAGTACTTC. Its translation is CASSEGVHEQYF.

This chain links TRBV27 with TRBJ2-7; tentatively, D is TRBD2 (6 bases). In germline, CDR1 is MNHEY, CDR2 SMNVEV (reference sequence). V was cut by 3 bases and J by 1 base, with 16 bases left in between. This CDR3 is 16 amino acids long. The CDR3 DNA is TGTGCCAGCAGTTTGGAGGGATTCGCGGGTTCCTACGAGCAGTACTTC. This encodes CASSLEGFAGSYEQYF.

The chain is built from TRBV10-3 and TRBJ2-1; 12 positions match TRBD2. The CDR3 runs 14 residues. Germline-derived CDR1 and CDR2 are ENHRY and SYGVKD. The V segment lost 9 bases and the J segment 7 bases; nucleotides outside the gene matches: 7. The CDR3 spells CAITGTSGSNEQFF. For the CDR3, the DNA is TGTGCCATTACCGGGACTAGCGGGTCTAATGAGCAGTTCTTC.

The chain uses TRBV6-6 and TRBJ1-2; D perhaps matches TRBD1 (6 bases). V lost 2 bases and J 5 bases, leaving 15 bases between the germline ends. Germline V gives CDR1 MNHNY, CDR2 SVGAGI (reference sequence). The CDR3 is 15 residues long. The chain's CDR3 is CASSYIGGGGYGYTF. The CDR3 DNA is TGTGCCAGCAGTTACATCGGGGGAGGGGGGTATGGCTACACCTTC.

The genes are TRBV19 and TRBJ1-5; D gene ambiguous. CDR1 is LNHDA, CDR2 SQIVND, per germline (reference sequence). V dropped 4 bases and J dropped 8 bases, with 15 bases sitting between them. This CDR3 has 14 amino acids. The CDR3 loop reads CASSTTPGSEPQHF. DNA for the CDR3: TGTGCCAGTAGTACGACGCCGGGGTCAGAGCCCCAGCATTTT. Drawing the rest from reference TRBV19 and TRBJ1-5, the complete variable domain is DGGITQSPKYLFRKEGQNVTLSCEQNLNHDAMYWYRQDPGQGLRLIYYSQIVNDFQKGDIAEGYSVSREKKESFPLTVTSAQKNPTAFYLCASSTTPGSEPQHFGDGTRLSIL.

The V gene is TRBV28, the J gene TRBJ1-4; 7 bases align to TRBD1. Germline V gene lookup returns CDR1 MDHEN and CDR2 SYDVKM. J was trimmed by 5 bases and V by 6 bases; bases with no gene match: 6. This CDR3 region has 14 residues. The CDR3 is CASRLRGRNEKLFF. The CDR3 region has the DNA TGTGCCAGCAGACTCAGGGGGAGGAATGAAAAACTGTTTTTT.

The CDR3 is CASSITGRETQYF. The CDR3 nucleotides read TGTGCCAGTAGTATAACAGGGAGAGAGACCCAGTACTTC. The chain joins TRBV19 to TRBJ2-5, with a weak D call TRBD1 (6 bases). The ends were cut back, 2 bases at V and 4 bases at J, with 8 bases in the middle. CDR1 LNHDA and CDR2 SQIVND come from the germline V gene (reference sequence). The CDR3 has 13 residues.

The J gene is TRBJ2-1, the V gene TRBV11-2; 13 nucleotides match TRBD2. This CDR3 has 16 amino acids. Germline V CDR1 and CDR2: SGHAT, FQNNGV. The junction had 8 bases not matched to a gene; V was cut back by 5 bases and J by 7 bases. The CDR3 DNA reads TGTGCCAGCAGCCCAAGACTAGCGGGAGGTCGGAATGAGCAGTTCTTC. Amino acid sequence: CASSPRLAGGRNEQFF.

V gene TRBV5-1 combines with J gene TRBJ1-1; TRBD1 aligns across 7 bases. This CDR3 contains 15 residues. In germline, CDR1 is SGHRS, CDR2 YFSETQ. The V segment lost 6 bases and the J segment 1 base; nucleotides outside the gene matches: 9. The CDR3: CASKNHGTANTEAFF. In DNA, the CDR3 is TGCGCCAGCAAGAACCACGGGACAGCGAACACTGAAGCTTTCTTT. Supplemented by reference TRBV5-1 and TRBJ1-1, the full variable domain reads KAGVTQTPRYLIKTRGQQVTLSCSPISGHRSVSWYQQTPGQGLQFLFEYFSETQRNKGNFPGRFSGRQFSNSRSEMNVSTLELGDSALYLCASKNHGTANTEAFFGQGTRLTVV.

This chain joins TRBV2 and TRBJ2-5; 9 bases match TRBD2. Germline CDR1 reads SNHLY; CDR2 reads FYNNEI. The CDR3 extends over 16 amino acids. Losses at the gene ends were 4 bases for V and 5 bases for J; bases not matched to a gene: 11. CDR3 coding DNA: TGTGCCAGCAGTGGTCAGACTAGCGGAGGGGGGGAGACCCAGTACTTC. Its translation: CASSGQTSGGGETQYF.

This chain links TRBV5-1 with TRBJ2-7; 7 bases align to TRBD1. J was trimmed by 2 bases and V by 3 bases; bases with no gene match: 5. The germline gives CDR1 SGHRS, CDR2 YFSETQ. CDR3 length: 14 amino acids. DNA of the CDR3: TGCGCCAGCAGCTCACCGGGACAGACCTACGAGCAGTACTTC. This codes for CASSSPGQTYEQYF.

J is TRBJ2-7 and V is TRBV6-5; TRBD1 matches 7 bases. Germline loops: CDR1 MNHEY, CDR2 SVGAGI. Trimming took 6 bases from V and 0 from J; bases not matched to a gene: 5. The length of the CDR3 is 14 residues. The CDR3 DNA sequence: TGTGCCAGCAGGACAGGGTTGAGCTCCTACGAGCAGTACTTC. Protein sequence: CASRTGLSSYEQYF.

The J gene is TRBJ1-2, the V gene TRBV18, with TRBD1 identical over 7 bases. CDR1 and CDR2 (germline): KGHSH, LQKENI. V lost 5 bases and J lost 2; bases outside the gene matches: 2. CDR3 size: 13 residues. The CDR3 region has the DNA TGTGCCAGCTCAAAGGACAGGAACTATGGCTACACCTTC. Encoded protein: CASSKDRNYGYTF.

J is TRBJ1-6 and V is TRBV11-3; D unresolved. Germline V gene sequence: CDR1 SGHNT, CDR2 YENEEA. This CDR3 spans 13 amino acids. V lost 0 bases, J lost 12 bases, and 9 bases lay in between. In DNA form, the CDR3 reads TGTGCCAGCAGCTTAGAGTCCGAGGGACCCCTCCACTTT. This codes for CASSLESEGPLHF.

J is TRBJ2-3 and V is TRBV20-1; 7 bases agree with TRBD2. The germline V gene encodes CDR1 DFQATT and CDR2 SNEGSKA (reference sequence). Unmatched junction bases numbered 8, after V lost 3 bases and J lost 2 bases. There are 15 residues in the CDR3. CDR3 in DNA: TGCAGTGCTAGTAGCCTAGCGGAACCCACAGATACGCAGTATTTT. This sequence encodes CSASSLAEPTDTQYF.

The CDR3 DNA reads TGTGCCACCAGTGGTCCTCGTCAACACGTTGCCGGGGAGCTGTTTTTT. Its translation: CATSGPRQHVAGELFF. The chain has TRBV24-1 and TRBJ2-2, with no clear D. The germline CDR1 and CDR2 sequences are KGHDR and SFDVKD. V was clipped by 5 bases and J by 6 bases, with 18 bases between them. The CDR3 is made up of 16 amino acids.

The chain employs TRBV25-1 and TRBJ1-2; D possibly corresponds to TRBD1 (5 bases). This CDR3 contains 13 residues. Germline loops: CDR1 MGHDK, CDR2 SYGVNS. V was pared by 4 bases and J by 1 base, with 7 bases between. This CDR3 reads CASSGQGNYGYTF. The CDR3 DNA is TGTGCCAGCAGTGGTCAGGGTAACTATGGCTACACCTTC.